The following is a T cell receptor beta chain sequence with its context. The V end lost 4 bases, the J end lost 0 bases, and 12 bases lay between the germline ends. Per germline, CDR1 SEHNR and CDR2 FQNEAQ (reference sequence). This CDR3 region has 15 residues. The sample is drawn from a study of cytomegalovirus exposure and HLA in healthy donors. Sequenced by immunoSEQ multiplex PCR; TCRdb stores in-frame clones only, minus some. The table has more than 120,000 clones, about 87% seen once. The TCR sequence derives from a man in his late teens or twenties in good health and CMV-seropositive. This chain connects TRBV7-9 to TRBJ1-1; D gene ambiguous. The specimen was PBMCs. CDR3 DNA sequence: TGTGCCAGCAGCTCACGCAGGAACCTGAACACTGAAGCTTTCTTT. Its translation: CASSSRRNLNTEAFF.